This TCR beta chain was found in a study of T cell clonality in common variable immunodeficiency. Study-level points and caveats: In common variable immunodeficiency, TCR beta chains reportedly carried fewer deletions and N-nucleotide insertions.

This clone appeared a few times. Its specificity is not known. The CDR3 goes on 3 residues after the read ends, and that part is filled in from the germline J gene. Germline V gene data show CDR1 as SGHVS and CDR2 as FNYEAQ. The length of the CDR3 is 15 residues. The V segment lost 5 bases and the J segment 4 bases; nucleotides outside the gene matches: 9. Clones were sequenced by immunoSEQ multiplex PCR, and TCRdb holds only the in-frame ones, with some missing. Observed in the sample are roughly 34,000 clones, none of them singletons. The rearrangement uses TRBV7-6 and TRBJ2-7; 9 nucleotides align to TRBD2. Input material: peripheral blood mononuclear cells. The receptor's source is a human donor with common variable immunodeficiency. The CDR3 reads CASSPEVAGVYEQYF. CDR3 DNA, as far as it was read: TGTGCCAGCAGCCCCGAAGTAGCGGGAGTATACGAG.